Below, one TCR beta chain is given with its context. What it recognizes is unknown. A much larger clonotype is one base distant, so this may be a read error. The data originate from a study of immune heterogeneity within non-small cell lung tumors. Study-level results: There were identical dominant CDR3 beta clonotypes recurring across tumor sites within a patient, together with site-unique high-frequency clones. Across individual patients, the high-frequency T-cell receptor beta clonotypes were largely distinct.

Multiplex PCR employing 32 V and 13 J primers generated amplicons of the TCR beta CDR3. TCRdb itself ran the multiplex PCR reads through MiXCR, one entry per CDR3 protein. The sample carries roughly 10,000 distinct CDR3 sequences, approximately 20% recorded once. At 600 ng per sample, bulk tumor genomic DNA provided the template. Surgical sampling yielded several biopsies per primary tumor (spaced far apart). Untreated, newly diagnosed non-small cell lung cancer patients underwent curative surgery. Donors comprised newly diagnosed non-small cell lung cancer patients undergoing surgery with curative intent. Sample: lung tumor tissue. The sequence came from a man aged 55 to 70 with non-small cell lung cancer.

CDR3 DNA sequence: TGTGCCAGTAGTACCATCCCGGGACAGAGTTCGGCTTTCTTT. Translation: CASSTIPGQSSAFF. The chain has TRBV19 and TRBJ1-1; 7 bases fit TRBD1. CDR3 length: 14 amino acids. Germline-derived CDR1 and CDR2 are LNHDA and SQIVND (reference sequence). The V segment lost 4 bases and the J segment 11 bases; nucleotides outside the gene matches: 13. The complete variable domain, with remaining parts taken from reference TRBV19 and TRBJ1-1, reads DGGITQSPKYLFRKEGQNVTLSCEQNLNHDAMYWYRQDPGQGLRLIYYSQIVNDFQKGDIAEGYSVSREKKESFPLTVTSAQKNPTAFYLCASSTIPGQSSAFFGQGTRLTVV.